These 27 T cell receptor beta chains came from one sample sequenced in a study of blood T cell repertoires in COVID-19. Here immunoSEQ multiplex PCR was the method, and the copy in TCRdb shows in-frame clones only, minus some. Among approximately 320,000 clones listed, roughly 85% were seen once. The sequencing input was peripheral blood. The source is a human donor in a cohort sampled during active COVID-19.

The genes are TRBV3-1 (or the pseudogene TRBV3-2) and TRBJ2-5; 7 positions match TRBD2. The CDR3 runs 11 residues. The germline gives CDR1 LGHDT, CDR2 YNNKEL (reference sequence). The trim removed 4 bases at V and 11 bases at J, leaving 4 bases unmatched. The CDR3 sequence: CASSPGLVQYF. CDR3 nucleotides: TGTGCCAGCAGCCCCGGACTAGTACAGTACTTC.

J is TRBJ2-7 and V is TRBV2; 7 nucleotides agree with TRBD2. CDR3 size: 16 residues. CDR1 is SNHLY and CDR2 is FYNNEI in the germline V gene. Germline trimming cut 6 bases from V and 2 bases from J; bases unmatched to any gene: 13. Here the CDR3 reads CASRALERGDPYEQYF. CDR3 nucleotide sequence: TGTGCCAGCAGGGCCCTGGAGCGGGGCGATCCCTACGAGCAGTACTTC. The full variable domain, with the rest looked up from reference TRBV2 and TRBJ2-7, is EPEVTQTPSHQVTQMGQEVILRCVPISNHLYFYWYRQILGQKVEFLVSFYNNEISEKSEIFDDQFSVERPDGSNFTLKIRSTKLEDSAMYFCASRALERGDPYEQYFGPGTRLTVT.

The rearrangement uses TRBV5-1 and TRBJ1-3; possible D gene TRBD1, 6 bases. CDR1 and CDR2 (germline): SGHRS, YFSETQ. With 4 bases removed from V and 0 bases from J, the gap between germline ends came to 11 bases. This CDR3 is built from 15 residues. CDR3 nucleotide sequence: TGCGCCAGCAGCCCAGGGGAAGGCTCTGGAAACACCATATATTTT. Translating it yields CASSPGEGSGNTIYF.

The V and J genes are TRBV2 and TRBJ1-5; D ambiguous. Germline V lookup: CDR1 SNHLY, CDR2 FYNNEI. Trimming pared 7 bases from V and 7 bases from J, leaving 11 bases between. The CDR3 covers 12 residues. The CDR3 region is CASTRGGQPQHF. In DNA form, the CDR3 reads TGTGCCAGCACCAGAGGTGGGCAGCCCCAGCATTTT.

This clone appeared a few times. The rearrangement links TRBV5-1 to TRBJ2-1; D unresolved. CDR1 is SGHRS and CDR2 is YFSETQ in the germline V gene. V lost 1 base to trimming and J lost 7 bases, with 9 bases between them. The CDR3 contains 13 residues. The CDR3 is CASSLHSPNEQFF. CDR3 sequence (DNA): TGCGCCAGCAGCTTGCACAGCCCTAATGAGCAGTTCTTC.

The V gene is TRBV19, the J gene TRBJ1-5, with D perhaps TRBD1 (6 bases). The CDR3 runs 14 residues. V was pared by 7 bases and J by 3 bases, with 13 bases between. The germline gives CDR1 LNHDA, CDR2 SQIVND (reference sequence). CDR3 amino acids: CASNLGTTNQPQHF. The CDR3 coding sequence is TGTGCCAGTAATCTCGGGACAACCAATCAGCCCCAGCATTTT.

The rearrangement uses TRBV4-1 and TRBJ1-2; D not resolved. The CDR3 is 15 residues long. V was trimmed by 4 bases and J by 6 bases, leaving 18 bases between them. Per germline, CDR1 MGHRA and CDR2 YSYEKL. For the CDR3, the DNA is TGCGCCAGCAGCCGCACGTTCCCGGGTTATGATGGCTACACCTTC. It yields the protein CASSRTFPGYDGYTF.

This chain links TRBV5-4 with TRBJ2-5; a possible D gene is TRBD1 (5 bases). Per germline, CDR1 SGHNT and CDR2 YYREEE (reference sequence). The germline V and J ends were trimmed by 10 bases and 1 base, with 14 bases remaining between them. The CDR3 spans 13 residues. CDR3 sequence reads: CAGQDTSQETQYF. CDR3 DNA sequence: TGTGCCGGCCAGGACACCAGCCAAGAGACCCAGTACTTC.

The CDR3 DNA is TGTGCCAGCAGGAGGACAGGGGCCGACTCTGGGGCCAACGTCCTGACTTTC. Translated: CASRRTGADSGANVLTF. The chain has TRBV2 and TRBJ2-6; TRBD1 matches at 9 bases. Germline V gene sequence: CDR1 SNHLY, CDR2 FYNNEI. The V segment lost 6 bases and the J segment 0 bases; nucleotides outside the gene matches: 6. The CDR3 length is 17 residues.

The rearrangement joins TRBV7-9 to TRBJ2-5, with 7 nucleotides matching TRBD2. J gave up 11 bases and V 3 bases, and 15 bases lay outside the gene matches. This CDR3 is 15 amino acids long. The germline V gene encodes CDR1 SEHNR and CDR2 FQNEAQ (reference sequence). The CDR3 is CASSFGGSAGDAQYF. The DNA of the CDR3 is TGTGCCAGCAGCTTTGGTGGGTCGGCGGGGGACGCTCAGTACTTC. Full variable domain (outside the CDR3, taken from reference TRBV7-9 and TRBJ2-5): DTGVSQNPRHKITKRGQNVTFRCDPISEHNRLYWYRQTLGQGPEFLTYFQNEAQLEKSRLLSDRFSAERPKGSFSTLEIQRTEQGDSAMYLCASSFGGSAGDAQYFGPGTRLLVL.

This chain joins TRBV6-5 and TRBJ1-5; 9 bases are a match to TRBD1. Germline V lookup: CDR1 MNHEY, CDR2 SVGAGI. With 6 bases clipped from V and 3 bases from J, the junction kept 6 bases outside the gene matches. The CDR3 spans 15 residues. CDR3 in amino acids: CASSQGQGNNQPQHF. CDR3 nucleotide sequence: TGTGCCAGCAGCCAGGGACAGGGAAACAATCAGCCCCAGCATTTT.

The gene calls are TRBV12-3 or TRBV12-4 and TRBJ1-2; a possible D gene is TRBD1 (5 bases). The V and J ends lost 3 bases and 6 bases respectively, with 8 bases between them. The CDR3 contains 12 residues. CDR3 residues: CASSFAGNGYTF. The CDR3 DNA follows: TGTGCCAGCAGTTTTGCAGGGAATGGCTACACCTTC.

This clone has a single count. The chain combines TRBV27 with TRBJ2-7; TRBD2 matches 8 bases. J lost 3 bases, V lost 6 bases, and 31 bases had no gene match. The germline gives CDR1 MNHEY, CDR2 SMNVEV (reference sequence). The CDR3 totals 22 residues. CDR3 in amino acids: CASRITGAGRGIIFQERYEQYF. CDR3 DNA sequence: TGTGCCAGCAGAATTACGGGGGCCGGGAGGGGAATAATTTTTCAAGAACGCTACGAGCAGTACTTC.

The chain couples TRBV3-1 (or the pseudogene TRBV3-2) to TRBJ1-3; the D is unclear. The CDR3 spans 17 residues. Germline loops: CDR1 LGHDT, CDR2 YNNKEL (reference sequence). V lost 7 bases to trimming and J lost 4 bases, with 23 bases between them. The CDR3 DNA follows: TGTGCCAGCACTAATAAGATAGGTCCTCAGGCGGGAAACACCATATATTTT. Its protein product is CASTNKIGPQAGNTIYF.

The chain couples TRBV7-3 to TRBJ2-1; a weak D match, TRBD1 (6 bases). Trimming removed 1 base at V and 2 bases at J, with 6 bases between. This CDR3 contains 14 residues. Germline CDR1 and CDR2: SGHTA and FQGTGA. CDR3 DNA: TGTGCCAGCAGCTTAAGGGACACCTACAATGAGCAGTTCTTC. Translated, it gives CASSLRDTYNEQFF.

The CDR3 sequence: CASSLGLGDNSPLHF. CDR3 coding DNA: TGTGCCAGCAGCTTAGGTCTCGGGGATAATTCACCCCTCCACTTT. The V call is TRBV7-2, the J call TRBJ1-6; the D is unclear. V lost 1 base, J lost 5 bases, and 9 bases lay in between. From germline, CDR1 is SGHTA and CDR2 FQGNSA. This CDR3 region has 15 residues.

The V gene is TRBV19, the J gene TRBJ1-1; D may be TRBD1 (5 bases). This CDR3 comprises 14 residues. Trimming took off 3 bases at V and 2 bases at J, with 10 bases between the two ends. Per germline, CDR1 LNHDA and CDR2 SQIVND (reference sequence). CDR3 amino acids: CASSMGRANTEAFF. The CDR3, as DNA: TGTGCCAGTAGTATGGGCAGGGCTAACACTGAAGCTTTCTTT.

J is TRBJ1-5 and V is TRBV5-5, with no clear D. Trimming removed 3 bases at V and 0 bases at J, with 13 bases between. This CDR3 has 16 residues. Germline-derived CDR1 and CDR2 are SGHKS and YYEKEE (reference sequence). The CDR3 here is CASSSAWTVSNQPQHF. The CDR3 region has the DNA TGTGCCAGCAGCTCTGCCTGGACTGTTAGCAATCAGCCCCAGCATTTT. The full variable domain, with the rest looked up from reference TRBV5-5 and TRBJ1-5, is DAGVTQSPTHLIKTRGQQVTLRCSPISGHKSVSWYQQVLGQGPQFIFQYYEKEERGRGNFPDRFSARQFPNYSSELNVNALLLGDSALYLCASSSAWTVSNQPQHFGDGTRLSIL.

The V call is TRBV5-1, the J call TRBJ2-7; D is ambiguous. The CDR3 sequence is 14 residues long. The ends were cut back, 0 bases at V and 2 bases at J, with 9 bases in the middle. Germline assignment: CDR1 SGHRS and CDR2 YFSETQ. The CDR3: CASSLEAGTYEQYF. CDR3 DNA: TGCGCCAGCAGCTTGGAGGCAGGTACCTACGAGCAGTACTTC.

V is TRBV30 and J is TRBJ1-4; no reliable D call. Trimming removed 5 bases from V and 5 bases from J, with 15 bases in between. Per germline, CDR1 GTSNPN and CDR2 SVGIG (reference sequence). The CDR3 loop spans 14 amino acids. CDR3 residues: CAWAEGFENEKLFF. CDR3 DNA sequence: TGTGCCTGGGCGGAGGGCTTTGAAAATGAAAAACTGTTTTTT. Based on the CDR3 plus reference TRBV30 and TRBJ1-4, the full variable domain is SQTIHQWPATLVQPVGSPLSLECTVEGTSNPNLYWYRQAAGRGLQLLFYSVGIGQISSEVPQNLSASRPQDRQFILSSKKLLLSDSGFYLCAWAEGFENEKLFFGSGTQLSVL.

The J gene is TRBJ2-1, the V gene TRBV6-2 or TRBV6-3, with 9 bases that match TRBD2. Germline V gene lookup returns CDR1 MNHEY and CDR2 SVGEGT. The CDR3 runs 15 residues. With 4 bases clipped from V and 8 bases from J, the junction kept 9 bases outside the gene matches. The CDR3 DNA reads as TGTGCCAGCAGTTCCGAAGCGGGGGGTTGGGATGAGCAGTTCTTC. Amino acids: CASSSEAGGWDEQFF.

The chain joins TRBV12-3 or TRBV12-4 to TRBJ1-2, with D uncertain. Trimming removed 5 bases at V and 4 bases at J, with 11 bases between. This CDR3 comprises 13 residues. The CDR3 DNA sequence: TGTGCCAGCAGTCTTGGGAGCCTCTATGGCTACACCTTC. It codes for CASSLGSLYGYTF.

V is TRBV24-1 and J is TRBJ2-2; D is unresolved. V was clipped by 5 bases and J by 4 bases, with 7 bases between them. The CDR3 covers 13 residues. Looked up from germline, CDR1 is KGHDR and CDR2 is SFDVKD. CDR3: CATSVGFTGELFF. The CDR3, as DNA: TGTGCCACCAGTGTGGGCTTCACCGGGGAGCTGTTTTTT.

The gene calls are TRBV6-5 and TRBJ1-1; D is unresolved. The CDR3 has 15 amino acids. Trimming removed 0 bases from V and 4 bases from J, with 12 bases in between. Germline CDR1 MNHEY, CDR2 SVGAGI. CDR3 DNA: TGTGCCAGCAGTTACTCGTGGCGCGGGTCCACTGAAGCTTTCTTT. Translated, it gives CASSYSWRGSTEAFF.

The chain has TRBV3-1 (or the pseudogene TRBV3-2) and TRBJ2-2, with TRBD2 identical over 16 bases. The V gene's germline CDR1 is LGHDT and CDR2 YNNKEL (reference sequence). Unmatched junction bases numbered 7, after V lost 7 bases and J lost 2 bases. The CDR3 has 18 residues. The CDR3 bases are TGTGCCAGCATATCGGGACTAGCGGGGGGGAGTAACACCGGGGAGCTGTTTTTT. This sequence encodes CASISGLAGGSNTGELFF.

This clone was detected once. V gene TRBV10-2 combines with J gene TRBJ1-6; D not certain. This CDR3 is built from 17 residues. Trimming left V 2 bases short and J 7 bases short, with 18 bases between. CDR1 WSHSY and CDR2 SAAADI come from the germline V gene. CDR3 nucleotides: TGCGCCAGCAGTGAGCAGCTACAGCACCTTGCCAATTCACCCCTCCACTTT. Translated: CASSEQLQHLANSPLHF.

This clone was recorded once. This sequence joins TRBV7-9 and TRBJ1-2; the match to TRBD1 covers 8 bases. V lost 5 bases and J lost 6; bases outside the gene matches: 11. Germline V gene lookup returns CDR1 SEHNR and CDR2 FQNEAQ (reference sequence). The CDR3 is 15 amino acids. CDR3 sequence: CASSLVVQGVDGYTF. CDR3 nucleotides: TGTGCCAGCAGCCTAGTTGTACAGGGGGTTGATGGCTACACCTTC.